These 7 T cell receptor beta chains were all obtained from the same sample, sequenced in a study of T-cell memory formation after mild COVID-19. TCRdb reprocessed the 5' RACE reads via MiXCR and lists one record per CDR3 protein. The table lists hundreds of thousands of distinct CDR3 sequences, roughly 18% of them singletons, with approximately 21% in the top ten. The sample taken for sequencing was PBMCs or a T cell subset sorted from them (not recorded which). These receptors were collected from a man between 18 and 29 years old who had mild COVID-19 (a few samples of this study predate the infection). Cell type and time point are not known.

This clonotype was counted many times. Here the CDR3 reads CSARIGWGTDTQYF. CDR3 nucleotide sequence: TGCAGTGCTAGAATTGGGTGGGGCACAGATACGCAGTATTTT. The rearrangement uses TRBV20-1 and TRBJ2-3; D gene unclear. This CDR3 is built from 14 residues. Germline lookup yields CDR1 DFQATT and CDR2 SNEGSKA (reference sequence). V was shortened by 2 bases and J by 1 base, with 10 bases between the two germline ends.

This clonotype was detected only a few times. The V gene is TRBV11-2, the J gene TRBJ2-1, with D perhaps given as TRBD1 or TRBD2 (6 bases each). Trimming cost V 6 bases and J 8 bases, with 17 bases left between them. CDR3 length equals 14 residues. The germline V gene has CDR1 SGHAT and CDR2 FQNNGV. This chain's CDR3 is CASSSRVGGDEQFF. CDR3 bases: TGTGCCAGCAGTTCCCGAGTGGGGGGCGATGAGCAGTTCTTC.

This clonotype was seen only a few times. The CDR3 sequence: CSADPGGTEAFF. CDR3 coding DNA: TGCAGTGCCGACCCAGGCGGGACAGAAGCTTTCTTT. The V gene is TRBV20-1, the J gene TRBJ1-1, with D possibly being TRBD1 (6 bases). Germline V CDR1 and CDR2: DFQATT, SNEGSKA (reference sequence). Trimming removed 6 bases at V and 8 bases at J, with 16 bases between. The CDR3 has 12 residues.

This clonotype was observed a handful of times. In DNA, the CDR3 is TGCGCCAGCAGCTTGGGGACAGGGGGCTTGGAAGCTTTCTTT. Its protein is CASSLGTGGLEAFF. The gene calls are TRBV5-1 and TRBJ1-1; TRBD1 matches at 11 bases. The CDR3 is 14 residues long. Germline CDR1 reads SGHRS; CDR2 reads YFSETQ. Trimming at V came to 0 bases and at J to 8 bases, leaving 3 bases not matched to a gene.

The table lists this clonotype with a few counts. The chain links TRBV15 to TRBJ1-2; 8 positions match TRBD1. The CDR3 consists of 17 residues. V dropped 2 bases and J dropped 4; count of bases not matched to a gene: 12. CDR1 LNHNV and CDR2 YYDKDF come from the germline V gene (reference sequence). Here the CDR3 DNA reads TGTGCCACCAGCAGATCCCTACGGACAGGGAGCTTCTATGGCTACACCTTC. This codes for CATSRSLRTGSFYGYTF.

This chain joins TRBV12-3 or TRBV12-4 and TRBJ1-3; D remains unclear. V was shortened by 5 bases and J by 8 bases, with 4 bases between the two germline ends. The CDR3 covers 10 residues. CDR3 protein: CASSDHTIYF. CDR3 nucleotides: TGTGCCAGCAGTGATCACACCATATATTTT.

This rearrangement joins TRBV7-2 to TRBJ1-2; D unresolved. CDR1 and CDR2 from the germline V gene are SGHTA and FQGNSA. CDR3 length: 14 amino acids. Between the trimmed V and J ends, which lost 4 bases and 0 bases, there was a span of 9 bases. CDR3 coding DNA: TGTGCCAGCAGCTCAGGCCCCGCTAACTATGGCTACACCTTC. Protein product: CASSSGPANYGYTF.